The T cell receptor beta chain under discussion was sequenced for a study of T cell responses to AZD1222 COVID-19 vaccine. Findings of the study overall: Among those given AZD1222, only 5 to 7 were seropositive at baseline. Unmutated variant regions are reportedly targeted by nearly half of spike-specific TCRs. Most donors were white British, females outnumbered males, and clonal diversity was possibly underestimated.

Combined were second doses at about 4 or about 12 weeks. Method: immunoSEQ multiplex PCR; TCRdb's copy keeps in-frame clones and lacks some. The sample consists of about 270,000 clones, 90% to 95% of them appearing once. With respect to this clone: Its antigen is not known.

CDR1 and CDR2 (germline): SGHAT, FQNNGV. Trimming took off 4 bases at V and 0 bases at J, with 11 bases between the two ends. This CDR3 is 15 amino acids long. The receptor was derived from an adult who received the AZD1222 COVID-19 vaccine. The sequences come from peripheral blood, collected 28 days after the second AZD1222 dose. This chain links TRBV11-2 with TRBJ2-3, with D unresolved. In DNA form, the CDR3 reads TGTGCCAGCAGCTCCATACTTACTAGCACAGATACGCAGTATTTT. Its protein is CASSSILTSTDTQYF.